The 27 T cell receptor beta chains below all came from one sample that was sequenced in a study of CD8 T cells in ankylosing spondylitis. TCRdb redid the calling of the 5' RACE reads with MiXCR, one entry per CDR3 protein. The sample holds some 240,000 distinct CDR3 sequences, about a sixth seen once. The sequencing sample was made of blood, either unsorted or a sorted T cell fraction (not recorded which). These receptors were taken from a male donor with ankylosing spondylitis or in good health (not recorded which).

This clonotype was counted only a few times. The rearrangement joins TRBV28 to TRBJ2-1, with D perhaps TRBD1 (6 bases). CDR3 length equals 17 residues. V was shortened by 3 bases and J by 1 base, with 16 bases between the two germline ends. CDR1 is MDHEN, CDR2 SYDVKM, per germline. The CDR3 region has the DNA TGTGCCAGCAGTTTGTGGCAGGGGACAAATTCCTACAATGAGCAGTTCTTC. This translates into CASSLWQGTNSYNEQFF.

This chain connects TRBV25-1 to TRBJ2-7, with a possible D match to TRBD1 (6 bases). V lost 4 bases to trimming and J lost 5 bases, with 9 bases between them. CDR3 length equals 12 residues. Germline CDR1 reads MGHDK; CDR2 reads SYGVNS. The CDR3 region is CASSGGPHEQYF. CDR3 in DNA: TGTGCCAGCAGTGGGGGGCCCCACGAGCAGTACTTC.

This clonotype has only a few counts. The V call is TRBV6-1, the J call TRBJ1-1; D may be TRBD1 (5 bases). Germline V CDR1 and CDR2: MNHNS, SASEGT. Trimming pared 1 base from V and 1 base from J, leaving 10 bases between. This CDR3 has 15 amino acids. For the CDR3, the DNA is TGTGCCAGCAGTGAAGATGGGGCTGGGAACACTGAAGCTTTCTTT. Amino acid sequence: CASSEDGAGNTEAFF.

The chain links TRBV9 to TRBJ2-1, with D possibly TRBD2 on 5 matching bases. The CDR3 runs to 12 residues. Trimming stripped 3 bases from V and 8 bases from J, with 9 bases between. Germline CDR1 reads SGDLS; CDR2 reads YYNGEE. CDR3 in amino acids: CASSALSDEQFF. The CDR3, as DNA: TGTGCCAGCAGCGCCCTTAGCGATGAGCAGTTCTTC. The variable domain in full, with the rest retrieved from reference TRBV9 and TRBJ2-1, is DSGVTQTPKHLITATGQRVTLRCSPRSGDLSVYWYQQSLDQGLQFLIQYYNGEERAKGNILERFSAQQFPDLHSELNLSSLELGDSALYFCASSALSDEQFFGPGTRLTVL.

This clonotype came up once. V is TRBV4-1 and J is TRBJ2-3; 7 nucleotides align to TRBD2. This CDR3 comprises 16 residues. CDR1 is MGHRA, CDR2 YSYEKL, per germline. The V and J ends lost 4 bases and 4 bases, in that order; junction bases with no gene match: 11. Here the CDR3 reads CASSRGRGRASDTQYF. The CDR3 nucleotides read TGCGCCAGCAGCCGAGGACGGGGGAGGGCCTCAGATACGCAGTATTTT.

This clonotype has ten or more counts. The chain links TRBV20-1 to TRBJ2-1, with 11 positions matching TRBD2. This CDR3 contains 15 residues. Germline V gene sequence: CDR1 DFQATT, CDR2 SNEGSKA (reference sequence). With V trimmed by 2 bases and J by 3 bases, 3 bases remained unmatched. In nucleotides, the CDR3 is TGCAGTGCTAGAATCGGGACTAGCGGCTACAATGAGCAGTTCTTC. This codes for CSARIGTSGYNEQFF.

This clonotype was found a few times. The genes are TRBV9 and TRBJ2-1; 8 bases map to TRBD2. From germline, CDR1 is SGDLS and CDR2 YYNGEE. The CDR3 extends over 14 amino acids. V dropped 1 base and J dropped 10; count of bases not matched to a gene: 7. This chain's CDR3 is CASSVRAGGREQFF. In DNA form, the CDR3 reads TGTGCCAGCAGCGTACGGGCGGGAGGTAGGGAGCAGTTCTTC.

This clonotype turned up a few times. CDR3 sequence (DNA): TGCGCCAGCAGCCCCGGACTAGCGGATGGGACCGGGGAGCTGTTTTTT. Residues: CASSPGLADGTGELFF. The V call is TRBV4-3, the J call TRBJ2-2, with 10 bases that match TRBD2. This CDR3 has 16 residues. J gave up 5 bases and V 4 bases, and 7 bases lay outside the gene matches. CDR1 and CDR2 (germline): LGHNA, YSLEER.

This clonotype was counted only a few times. This rearrangement joins TRBV27 to TRBJ2-1; 16 bases align to TRBD2. The germline V gene encodes CDR1 MNHEY and CDR2 SMNVEV (reference sequence). CDR3 length: 17 amino acids. V shed 4 bases and J 15 bases; nucleotides not matched to a gene: 15. The CDR3 protein is CASSSGTSGRGRFGPFF. CDR3 bases: TGTGCCAGCAGTTCCGGGACTAGCGGGAGGGGCCGGTTTGGCCCGTTCTTC.

The chain couples TRBV29-1 to TRBJ2-2; 7 nucleotides line up with TRBD2. The CDR3 runs 15 residues. The germline CDR1 and CDR2 sequences are SQVTM and ANQGSEA. V lost 7 bases, J lost 0 bases, and 8 bases stayed unmatched. CDR3 residues: CSARDSGSNTGELFF. CDR3 nucleotides: TGCAGCGCCAGGGATAGCGGGTCGAACACCGGGGAGCTGTTTTTT.

This clonotype was counted at least ten times. This chain connects TRBV10-3 to TRBJ2-4; 13 nucleotides line up with TRBD2. This CDR3 region has 15 residues. Germline CDR1 and CDR2: ENHRY and SYGVKD. V trimming: 3 bases; J trimming: 8 bases; junction bases outside the gene matches: 4. CDR3 DNA: TGTGCCATCAGTGAAGGGGGGACTAGCGGGGACATTCAGTACTTC. Amino acids: CAISEGGTSGDIQYF.

This clonotype was counted many times. V and J are TRBV6-5 and TRBJ1-1; a possible D gene is TRBD1 (5 bases). The germline V gene encodes CDR1 MNHEY and CDR2 SVGAGI. CDR3 length: 16 residues. V shed 0 bases and J shed 0 bases, with 11 bases lying between them. Here the CDR3 reads CASSYSKRQMNTEAFF. In DNA form, the CDR3 reads TGTGCCAGCAGTTACTCGAAAAGACAGATGAACACTGAAGCTTTCTTT.

This chain joins TRBV7-8 and TRBJ2-1, with 8 positions matching TRBD2. The CDR3 has 15 amino acids. The ends lost 3 bases at V and 5 bases at J; junction bases unmatched: 6. Germline loops: CDR1 SGHVS, CDR2 FQNEAQ. CDR3: CASSLGFSGNNEQFF. CDR3 DNA sequence: TGTGCCAGCAGCTTGGGTTTTAGCGGGAACAATGAGCAGTTCTTC. Full variable domain (rest looked up from reference TRBV7-8 and TRBJ2-1): GAGVSQSPRYKVAKRGQDVALRCDPISGHVSLFWYQQALGQGPEFLTYFQNEAQLDKSGLPSDRFFAERPEGSVSTLKIQRTQQEDSAVYLCASSLGFSGNNEQFFGPGTRLTVL.

This chain links TRBV6-2 or TRBV6-3 with TRBJ2-1; tentatively, D is TRBD1 or TRBD2 (5 bases each). CDR1 is MNHEY and CDR2 is SVGEGT in the germline V gene. Trimming removed 4 bases at V and 3 bases at J, with 13 bases between. CDR3 size: 15 residues. The CDR3 coding sequence is TGTGCCAGCAGTTCTGGGGGAGAGGTCTACAATGAGCAGTTCTTC. The encoded protein is CASSSGGEVYNEQFF.

This clonotype has only one observation. V gene TRBV7-9 combines with J gene TRBJ2-3, with D tentatively TRBD1 or TRBD2 (5 bases each). The CDR3 is 15 residues long. Germline CDR1 SEHNR, CDR2 FQNEAQ (reference sequence). Between the trimmed V and J ends, which lost 5 bases and 1 base, there was a span of 13 bases. CDR3 sequence reads: CASSLRDPGTDTQYF. The CDR3 coding sequence is TGTGCCAGCAGCCTCCGGGACCCAGGCACAGATACGCAGTATTTT. Full variable domain (missing parts from reference TRBV7-9 and TRBJ2-3): DTGVSQNPRHKITKRGQNVTFRCDPISEHNRLYWYRQTLGQGPEFLTYFQNEAQLEKSRLLSDRFSAERPKGSFSTLEIQRTEQGDSAMYLCASSLRDPGTDTQYFGPGTRLTVL.

The chain joins TRBV7-9 to TRBJ2-5; D perhaps matches TRBD1 (6 bases). This CDR3 is 17 amino acids long. Germline V gene data show CDR1 as SEHNR and CDR2 as FQNEAQ (reference sequence). The germline V and J ends were trimmed by 4 bases and 5 bases, with 23 bases remaining between them. The CDR3 loop is CASSSTLGRDTTETQYF. The CDR3 DNA reads as TGTGCCAGCAGCTCGACCCTCGGAAGGGACACGACCGAGACCCAGTACTTC.

The V call is TRBV6-5, the J call TRBJ1-2, with 7 bases lining up with TRBD1. The CDR3 contains 15 residues. V was clipped by 2 bases and J by 4 bases; unmatched bases: 7. In germline, CDR1 is MNHEY, CDR2 SVGAGI. The CDR3 reads CASSYTSGGGYGYTF. DNA of the CDR3: TGTGCCAGCAGTTACACCTCAGGGGGTGGCTATGGCTACACCTTC.

This clonotype showed up many times. The J gene is TRBJ2-1, the V gene TRBV14, with D uncertain. V shed 7 bases and J shed 3 bases, with 10 bases lying between them. Germline V gene lookup returns CDR1 SGHDN and CDR2 FVKESK. The CDR3 consists of 13 residues. CDR3: CASMRNGYNEQFF. Here the CDR3 DNA reads TGTGCCAGCATGCGGAACGGCTACAATGAGCAGTTCTTC.

The rearrangement joins TRBV7-8 to TRBJ2-3; weak D call: TRBD2 (5 bases). This CDR3 spans 16 amino acids. Trimming shortened V by 2 bases and J by 2 bases, and 14 bases separated the two germline ends. Germline V gives CDR1 SGHVS, CDR2 FQNEAQ. The DNA of the CDR3 is TGTGCCAGCAGCTTAATGCGGGCTCAGCTCACAGATACGCAGTATTTT. This gives the protein CASSLMRAQLTDTQYF.

Notes on this clonotype: A read error is possible here, since a much larger clone lies one base away. This chain uses TRBV2 with TRBJ2-7; the D is unclear. From germline, CDR1 is SNHLY and CDR2 FYNNEI. CDR3 length: 12 residues. The CDR3 here is CGSSPEDYEQYF. The CDR3 DNA sequence: TGTGGCAGCAGTCCAGAGGACTACGAGCAGTACTTC.

This chain links TRBV12-3 or TRBV12-4 with TRBJ2-2; D ambiguous. The CDR3 consists of 15 residues. Deletions cut 6 bases from V and 2 bases from J, with 13 bases between. This chain's CDR3 is CASSRTITNTGELFF. The DNA of the CDR3 is TGTGCCAGCAGCCGGACCATTACAAACACCGGGGAGCTGTTTTTT.

With regard to this clonotype: A much more abundant neighbour one base away suggests this may be a read error. The genes are TRBV7-8 and TRBJ2-1, with 9 bases identical to TRBD2. The germline gives CDR1 SGHVS, CDR2 FQNEAQ. CDR3 length equals 17 residues. Here the CDR3 DNA reads TGTACCAGCAGCTTAGCCCCCCTAGCGGGGACCATCCATGAGCAGTTCTTC. Amino acid sequence: CTSSLAPLAGTIHEQFF.

The table lists this clonotype with a few counts. The CDR3 DNA reads as TGTGCCAGCAGTTTTAATGGATTCTATGGCTACACCTTC. This sequence encodes CASSFNGFYGYTF. The chain is built from TRBV12-3 or TRBV12-4 and TRBJ1-2; D not resolved. CDR3 length: 13 amino acids. V lost 3 bases and J 4 bases, leaving 9 bases between the germline ends.

The chain uses TRBV6-5 and TRBJ2-3; 8 bases fit TRBD2. Germline V gene data show CDR1 as MNHEY and CDR2 as SVGAGI. The CDR3 covers 15 residues. After removal of 2 bases from V and 4 bases from J, the junction contained 5 bases not matched to a gene. The CDR3 region has the DNA TGTGCCAGCAGTTACCCTACTAGCGGATCAGATACGCAGTATTTT. Its protein product is CASSYPTSGSDTQYF.

A few counts support this clonotype. This sequence joins TRBV4-3 and TRBJ1-3; D uncertain. CDR1 is LGHNA and CDR2 is YSLEER in the germline V gene. V was shortened by 3 bases and J by 0 bases, with 9 bases between the two germline ends. The CDR3 runs 15 residues. CDR3 nucleotides: TGCGCCAGCAGCCAGAGGAGGAGCTCTGGAAACACCATATATTTT. It is translated as CASSQRRSSGNTIYF.

This clonotype was recorded many times. The chain employs TRBV29-1 and TRBJ2-1; the D is unclear. Trimming stripped 4 bases from V and 0 bases from J, with 13 bases between. The V gene's germline CDR1 is SQVTM and CDR2 ANQGSEA. The CDR3 runs 15 residues. The CDR3, as DNA: TGCAGCGTTGTTCGGGCGGAAAGCTCCTACAATGAGCAGTTCTTC. Its translation is CSVVRAESSYNEQFF.

This clonotype was seen more than once but under ten times. The rearrangement joins TRBV18 to TRBJ1-5, with no clear D. The CDR3 sequence is 14 residues long. Trimming took 0 bases from V and 0 from J, leaving 3 bases between them. Germline V gene sequence: CDR1 KGHSH, CDR2 LQKENI. The CDR3 is CASSPPDSNQPQHF. DNA for the CDR3: TGTGCCAGCTCACCACCGGATAGCAATCAGCCCCAGCATTTT.